This T cell receptor beta chain was identified during a study of CD8+ T cells in alopecia areata. Study-level results: Clonality was higher in lesional than normal scalp, especially in alopecia totalis/universalis. Mice showed TCR sharing more clearly than patients did, possibly owing to HLA. Normal-skin resident alphabeta T cells also appear among scalp sample sequences.

The authors extracted RNA and reverse transcribed it into cDNA as the sequencing template. Some clones are missing from TCRdb's copy, which holds only in-frame ones; the method was immunoSEQ multiplex PCR. The sample holds about 110,000 clones, approximately 63% seen once. In germline, CDR1 is SGHRS, CDR2 YFSETQ. V lost 4 bases and J lost 5; bases outside the gene matches: 4. CDR3 length equals 13 residues. Sorting of PBMCs yielded the CD4+ and CD8+ T cells. Of note for this clone: Its antigen is undetermined.

The sequenced sample was CD8+ T cells sorted from blood. The chain employs TRBV5-1 and TRBJ2-5; 8 nucleotides match TRBD1. The sequence derives from a human donor in good health. CDR3 nucleotide sequence: TGCGCCAGCAGCCTCCGGGACAGGGAGACCCAGTACTTC. Amino acids: CASSLRDRETQYF.